This TCR beta chain was captured in a study of blood T cells in healthy people across ages. Primers used in a second PCR of roughly 6 to 12 cycles were a sample-barcoded 5' primer and a J-beta primer mix. In TCRdb, the 5' RACE reads were re-called with MiXCR into one record per CDR3 protein. The sample holds roughly 1,700,000 distinct CDR3 sequences, 28% seen once. Healthy individuals of Caucasian origin from Russia, aged about 6 to 90, served as donors. CDR3 length equals 13 residues. CDR1 LGHNT and CDR2 FRNRAP come from the germline V gene. For this clonotype: Relative to the germline gene, one junction end is altered; a read error may explain this.

Specimen: blood. The rearrangement uses TRBV12-5 and TRBJ1-6, with 7 positions matching TRBD1. The source of this sequence is a young woman in good health. Written as DNA, the CDR3 is TGTGCTCGTGGGCAGGGGGTGGATTCACCCCTCCACTTT. Translated, it gives CARGQGVDSPLHF.